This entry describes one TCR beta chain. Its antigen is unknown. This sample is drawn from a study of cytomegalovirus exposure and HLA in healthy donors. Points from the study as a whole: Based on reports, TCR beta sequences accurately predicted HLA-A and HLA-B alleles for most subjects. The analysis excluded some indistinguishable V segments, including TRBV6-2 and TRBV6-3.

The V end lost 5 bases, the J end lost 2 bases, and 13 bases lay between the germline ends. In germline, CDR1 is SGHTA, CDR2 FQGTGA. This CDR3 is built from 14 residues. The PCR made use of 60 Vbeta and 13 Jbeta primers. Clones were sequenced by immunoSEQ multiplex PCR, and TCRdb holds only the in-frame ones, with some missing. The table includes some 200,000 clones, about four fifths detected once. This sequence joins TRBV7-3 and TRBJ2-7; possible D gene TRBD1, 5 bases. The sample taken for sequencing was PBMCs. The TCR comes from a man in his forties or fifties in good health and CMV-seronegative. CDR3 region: CASSVLQVTYEQYF. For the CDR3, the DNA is TGTGCCAGCAGCGTGTTACAGGTGACCTACGAGCAGTACTTC.